This paragraph covers one T cell receptor (beta chain) sequence. The data originate from a study of T cells in Graves' hyperthyroidism and ophthalmopathy. RNA transcripts yielded amplified TCR beta CDR3 regions. First-round RT-PCR targeting the TCR CDR3 was performed with the HTBI primer set. MiXCR was run by TCRdb on the multiplex PCR reads, yielding one entry per CDR3 protein. The sample has a few hundred thousand distinct CDR3 sequences, roughly 50% seen once; the top ten hold 7.5% to 8.5%. The sequence came from a woman aged 18-29 years with Graves' hyperthyroidism. The sequenced sample was peripheral blood or thyroid tissue (not recorded which).

The CDR3 region has the DNA TGTGCCAGCGCCCTGAGGGAGGTCTACACTGAAGCTTTCTTT. Amino acids: CASALREVYTEAFF. This chain uses TRBV7-8 with TRBJ1-1; D not certain. There are 14 residues in the CDR3. Per germline, CDR1 SGHVS and CDR2 FQNEAQ. V was trimmed by 8 bases and J by 3 bases, leaving 16 bases between them. The whole variable domain, filled in from reference TRBV7-8 and TRBJ1-1, reads GAGVSQSPRYKVAKRGQDVALRCDPISGHVSLFWYQQALGQGPEFLTYFQNEAQLDKSGLPSDRFFAERPEGSVSTLKIQRTQQEDSAVYLCASALREVYTEAFFGQGTRLTVV.